The T cell receptor (beta chain) under discussion was sequenced for a study of cytomegalovirus exposure and HLA in healthy donors. Sequencing was performed with immunoSEQ multiplex PCR; in TCRdb, only in-frame clones are kept and a portion is missing. The data contain approximately 50,000 clones, approximately 85% of them singletons. Of note for this clone: Its antigen is currently unknown.

Study-wide points: The investigators catalogued 150 to 200 TCR beta chains as cytomegalovirus-associated.

Sequencing was carried out using PBMCs. This TCR came from a woman between 25 and 40 years old in good health and CMV-seronegative.

The CDR3 sequence: CASSPPRGEAKNIQYF. The CDR3 DNA sequence: TGTGCCAGCTCGCCCCCGCGGGGGGAAGCCAAAAACATTCAGTACTTC. The J gene is TRBJ2-4, the V gene TRBV18; 8 bases map to TRBD2. This CDR3 is 16 amino acids long. The germline gives CDR1 KGHSH, CDR2 LQKENI. The V and J ends lost 6 bases and 0 bases, in that order; junction bases with no gene match: 7. The full variable domain, in which reference TRBV18 and TRBJ2-4 provide the parts outside the CDR3, is NAGVMQNPRHLVRRRGQEARLRCSPMKGHSHVYWYRQLPEEGLKFMVYLQKENIIDESGMPKERFSAEFPKEGPSILRIQQVVRGDSAAYFCASSPPRGEAKNIQYFGAGTRLSVL.